The sequence of this T cell receptor (beta chain) was determined in a study of cytomegalovirus exposure and HLA in healthy donors. Study summary: Earlier, 90 million to 140 million unique TCR beta sequences were recovered from around 200 million T cells by an analysis.

Amplification used 60 Vbeta primers and 13 Jbeta primers. Clones were sequenced by immunoSEQ multiplex PCR, and TCRdb holds only the in-frame ones, with some missing. Of under 170,000 clones detected, roughly 80% appear once; the ten largest clones hold 3% to 4%. With regard to this clone: Its antigen is not identified. The sample carries other DNA sequences with the same CDR3.

General observations from the study: A prior analysis recorded that most TCR beta V segments were productive about 87% or about 30% of the time. When the data were analyzed later, several of the most significant clusters appeared to be linked to common viral pathogens.

Material: PBMCs. The TCR was taken from a human donor in good health.

CDR3 region: CASSLTVNTEAFF. CDR3 coding DNA: TGCGCCAGCAGTTTGACAGTGAACACTGAAGCTTTCTTT. This rearrangement joins TRBV5-1 to TRBJ1-1; a possible D gene is TRBD1 (5 bases). Germline loops: CDR1 SGHRS, CDR2 YFSETQ. Trimming removed 5 bases at V and 0 bases at J, with 8 bases between. The CDR3 has 13 residues.